This TCR beta chain was captured in a study of vaccination and CD4 T cells after COVID-19 (dated 2022 in TCRdb). Broadly, across the study: Six males and four females were included in the convalescent cohort, with two Hispanic individuals, seven Caucasians, two Asians and one multiracial person represented. Each participant got two doses of either the Pfizer-BioNTech BNT162b2 vaccine (n=8) or the Moderna mRNA-1273 vaccine (n=2). In approximately eleven COVID-19 convalescent patients and a few infection-naive healthy vaccine recipients, the spike-specific CD4+ TCR repertoire before mRNA vaccination was compared with the repertoire after mRNA vaccination. As controls, cultures received a CEFX viral epitope pool (the positive control), an HIV-1 Nef peptide pool (the negative control), or no peptide at all. At the TCR clonotype level, an earlier paper using these donors assessed memory CD4+ T cell crossreactivity between SARS-CoV-2 and common cold coronavirus spike proteins. Post-COVID blood samples were collected from convalescent patients a median of around 96 days after diagnosis, with a range of roughly 30 to 161 days. Post-vaccine blood samples were taken a median of around 68 days after the second vaccine dose, with a range of about 12 to 250 days. Overlapping spike peptide pools from SARS-CoV-2 and from the common cold coronaviruses HCoV-NL63, HCoV-OC43 and HCoV-229E were used as culture stimuli.

Worth noting for this clonotype: Its antigen is currently not known. One end of the junction fails to match germline, which may point to a read error.

In the germline V gene (reference sequence), CDR1 corresponds to SEHNR and CDR2 to FQNEAQ. The CDR3 contains 15 residues, cysteine and phenylalanine counted. Just the 45-base CDR3 DNA is kept, in frame starting at base 1. Broader findings and caveats from the paper: In convalescent patients, nearly all vaccine-specific clones (304 of 307) were found to be mono-reactive for SARS-CoV-2 spike rather than cross-reactive with common cold coronaviruses. Among the post-vaccine SARS-CoV-2-reactive clones in convalescent patients, a median approximately 86% showed up only after vaccination, which suggests vaccine-specific priming. The study included relatively few convalescent patients and did not analyze early timepoints after natural infection. The median number of SARS-CoV-2-reactive clonotypes rose from approximately 20 after infection to a few dozen after vaccination, but the change was not significant.

The sample's treatment or condition, from its label and the paper: approximately nine-day PBMC culture with coronavirus spike peptide pools or control peptides (ViraFEST assay). CD4+ T cells from unexposed donors were collected before the COVID-19 pandemic (2011-2018). To expand antigen-specific T cells with peptide pools and then pick out the expanded clonotypes through TCR sequencing, the study relied on the ViraFEST assay. Each well held roughly 2.2 million PBMCs cultured in IMDM containing roughly 5.5% human AB serum and 9 to 10 IU/ml IL-2, with roughly 10 ug/ml peptide pools added. Half of the culture medium was replaced with fresh IL-2-containing medium on days 3 and 7. After nine to eleven days of culture, CD4+ T cells were isolated by negative selection with the EasySep CD4+ T cell isolation kit. As cell number allowed, CD4+ T cells from unexposed donors were tested for reactivity to SARS-CoV-2 S and N and to four common cold coronavirus spike pools. PBMCs were separated from whole blood using Ficoll-Paque Plus gradient centrifugation and then either used fresh or cryopreserved at -140C. Triplicate wells were generally used for each culture condition. Leukapheresis product for the unexposed donors was purchased commercially.

The library was produced with PCR. TCR sequencing of DNA from cultured CD4+ T cells used the Oncomine TCR Beta short-read assay at the Johns Hopkins FTIC core. Genomic DNA was extracted from the cultured CD4+ T cells with the QIAamp micro DNA kit. Oncomine TCR Beta libraries from cultured CD4+ T cells were pooled using unique dual indexes and sequenced on an Illumina iSeq 100. As for the authors' bioinformatics: Non-productive sequences were removed, and CDR3s that did not start with C, did not end with F or W, or were shorter than 7 amino acids were discarded. The MANAFEST web application was used to identify antigen-specific clonotypes by comparing peptide-stimulated wells against reference wells and other culture wells. An FDR below 0.05, an odds ratio above 5, and a productive frequency above 0.1% in at least two of three replicate wells were required for clones to be considered positive. A clonotype was classed as cross-reactive if the clonotype showed significant expansion both in SARS-CoV-2 spike wells and in at least one common cold coronavirus spike condition. Similarity between CDR3 sequences was evaluated in R version 3.6.1 using Levenshtein distances (stringdist) and unrooted phylogenetic trees (ape). TCRdb reanalyzed the raw reads on its own, using fastp at Q25 for trimming and MiXCR for clone calling, and kept in-frame beta chains. Every distinct CDR3 protein forms one entry, paired with its most common genes and DNA. Here the V and J calls rest on TCRdb's processing, not on the authors' analysis. The sample table records approximately 5,800 distinct CDR3 sequences; around 45% of these occur just once. The biggest ten clones account for about 26% of the sample.

The sequence was collected from a human donor in good health. Input material: CD4+ T cells from blood, cultured in vitro. The rearrangement joined TRBV7-9 to TRBJ1-6, with TRBD1 matching 7 junction bases. The DNA sequence is given as TGTGCCAGCAGCCAAGGGACAGCCTATAATTCACCCCCCCACTTT. Its product reads: CASSQGTAYNSPPHF.